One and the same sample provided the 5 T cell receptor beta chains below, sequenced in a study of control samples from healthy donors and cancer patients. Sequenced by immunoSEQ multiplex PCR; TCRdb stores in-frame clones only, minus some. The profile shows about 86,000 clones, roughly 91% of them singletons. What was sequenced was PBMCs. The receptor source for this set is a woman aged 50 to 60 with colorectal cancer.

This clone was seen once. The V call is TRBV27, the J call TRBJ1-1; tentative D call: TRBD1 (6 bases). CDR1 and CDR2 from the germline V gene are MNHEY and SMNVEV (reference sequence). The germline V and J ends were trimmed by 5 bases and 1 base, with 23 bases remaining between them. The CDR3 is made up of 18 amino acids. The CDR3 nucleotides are TGTGCCAGCAGTCCAAGGACGCTCAGGGGAGGGGAGAACACTGAAGCTTTCTTT. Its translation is CASSPRTLRGGENTEAFF.

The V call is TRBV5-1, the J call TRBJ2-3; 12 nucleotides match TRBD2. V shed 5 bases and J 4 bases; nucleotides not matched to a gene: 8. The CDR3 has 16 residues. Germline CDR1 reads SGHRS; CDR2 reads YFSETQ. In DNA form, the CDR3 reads TGCGCCAGCAGGGAACTAGCGGGGGGCGGAGCAGATACGCAGTATTTT. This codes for CASRELAGGGADTQYF.

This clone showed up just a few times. This CDR3 is CASSQSGLSYNEQFF. The DNA for the CDR3 is TGCGCCAGCAGCCAATCGGGTCTATCCTACAATGAGCAGTTCTTC. V gene TRBV4-1 combines with J gene TRBJ2-1; no clear D. CDR1 and CDR2 (germline): MGHRA, YSYEKL. CDR3 size: 15 residues. V was pared by 2 bases and J by 1 base, with 9 bases between.

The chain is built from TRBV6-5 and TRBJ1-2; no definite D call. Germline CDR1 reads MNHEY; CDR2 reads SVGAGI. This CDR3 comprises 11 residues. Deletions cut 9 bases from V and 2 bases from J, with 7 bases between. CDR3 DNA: TGTGCCAGTTACCGGAACTATGGCTACACCTTC. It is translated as CASYRNYGYTF.

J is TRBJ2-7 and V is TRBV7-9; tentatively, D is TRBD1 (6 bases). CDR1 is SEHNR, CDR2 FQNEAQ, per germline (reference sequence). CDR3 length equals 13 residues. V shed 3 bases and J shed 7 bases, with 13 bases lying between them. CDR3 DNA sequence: TGTGCCAGCAGCTTGGGGGCAGCCGGTGAGCAGTACGTC. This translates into CASSLGAAGEQYV.